Below are 27 T cell receptor beta chains sequenced from a single sample in a study of T cell repertoires in cytomegalovirus infection. Each CDR3 protein is one row after TCRdb ran MiXCR on the reads. In the table there are about 490,000 distinct CDR3 sequences, about 11% of which are singletons. Source material: PBMCs. These receptors all come from a human donor in good health (CMV status not recorded). Some clones in this sample may be carry-over from other donors' samples.

Ten or more counts support this clonotype. V is TRBV20-1 and J is TRBJ2-6, with unresolved D. This CDR3 has 15 amino acids. CDR1 DFQATT and CDR2 SNEGSKA come from the germline V gene (reference sequence). V was trimmed by 1 base and J by 0 bases, leaving 7 bases between them. This CDR3 is CSARARTSGANVLTF. As DNA, the CDR3 is TGCAGTGCTAGAGCCCGGACCTCTGGGGCCAACGTCCTGACTTTC.

This clonotype was seen many times. The chain combines TRBV20-1 with TRBJ2-1; 9 bases are a match to TRBD2. In germline, CDR1 is DFQATT, CDR2 SNEGSKA (reference sequence). The CDR3 totals 15 residues. V lost 3 bases to trimming and J lost 5 bases; unmatched junction nucleotides: 8. For the CDR3, the DNA is TGCAGTGCTAGTCCCCAGCGGGGGGCAAACAATGAGCAGTTCTTC. As protein: CSASPQRGANNEQFF.

The V and J genes are TRBV29-1 and TRBJ1-2; weak D call: TRBD1 (5 bases). The CDR3 extends over 12 amino acids. The germline gives CDR1 SQVTM, CDR2 ANQGSEA. V was clipped by 6 bases and J by 4 bases, with 12 bases between them. The CDR3 loop is CSVQGRAYGYTF. The CDR3 DNA sequence: TGCAGCGTCCAGGGAAGGGCCTATGGCTACACCTTC.

This clonotype was seen at least ten times. The V and J genes are TRBV12-3 or TRBV12-4 and TRBJ1-3; a possible D gene is TRBD1 (6 bases). The V gene lost 7 bases and the J gene lost 0 bases, with 10 bases spanning the gap. The CDR3 extends over 14 amino acids. CDR3 nucleotide sequence: TGTGCCAGCACCCAGGGGAGCTCTGGAAACACCATATATTTT. Protein sequence: CASTQGSSGNTIYF.

The chain joins TRBV6-2 or TRBV6-3 to TRBJ1-1, with D possibly matching TRBD1 (5 bases). The CDR3 is made up of 14 amino acids. The germline V and J ends were trimmed by 4 bases and 5 bases, with 14 bases remaining between them. Germline V CDR1 and CDR2: MNHEY, SVGEGT. The CDR3 nucleotides are TGTGCCAGCAGTTGGGCTCCGGGGCGAACTGAAGCTTTCTTT. Its translation is CASSWAPGRTEAFF.

This clonotype was counted at least ten times. A much larger clone lies one base from this, so it may be a read error. The genes are TRBV10-3 and TRBJ2-5; 10 bases align to TRBD2. Germline assignment: CDR1 ENHRY and CDR2 SYGVKD. The CDR3 runs to 13 residues. The V and J ends lost 5 bases and 5 bases, in that order; junction bases with no gene match: 2. The CDR3 here is CAISPGLAETQYF. The CDR3 DNA reads as TGTGCCATCAGTCCGGGACTAGCGGAGACCCAGTACTTC.

This clonotype came up a few times. The chain combines TRBV11-3 with TRBJ2-5, with TRBD2 as a possible D gene (5 bases). The germline V gene encodes CDR1 SGHNT and CDR2 YENEEA. CDR3 size: 13 residues. V gave up 5 bases and J gave up 3 bases, with 10 bases separating them. DNA of the CDR3: TGTGCCAGCAGCCCAGACGGGGAAGAGACCCAGTACTTC. It specifies CASSPDGEETQYF.

This clonotype was seen at least ten times. The chain uses TRBV6-6 and TRBJ1-5, with D possibly matching TRBD1 (6 bases). With 5 bases removed from V and 1 base from J, the gap between germline ends came to 12 bases. Per the germline V gene, CDR1 is MNHNY and CDR2 is SVGAGI (reference sequence). The CDR3 covers 15 residues. The CDR3 sequence is CASSRGGASNQPQHF. For the CDR3, the DNA is TGTGCCAGCAGTCGAGGGGGGGCGAGCAATCAGCCCCAGCATTTT.

V gene TRBV20-1 combines with J gene TRBJ2-2; tentative D call: TRBD2 (6 bases). The V end was cut by 0 bases, the J end by 7 bases, with 9 bases between. The CDR3 totals 13 residues. Germline assignment: CDR1 DFQATT and CDR2 SNEGSKA (reference sequence). This chain's CDR3 is CSARDGGIGELFF. CDR3 DNA sequence: TGCAGTGCTAGAGATGGGGGGATCGGGGAGCTGTTTTTT.

The chain recombines TRBV15 with TRBJ2-7; TRBD2 agrees at 14 bases. The V segment lost 3 bases and the J segment 2 bases; nucleotides outside the gene matches: 0. Germline CDR1 reads LNHNV; CDR2 reads YYDKDF (reference sequence). The CDR3 covers 15 residues. The CDR3 is CATSRGLAGAYEQYF. Here the CDR3 DNA reads TGTGCCACCAGCAGGGGACTAGCGGGGGCCTACGAGCAGTACTTC.

This clonotype was recorded many times. The CDR3 coding sequence is TGTGCCAGCAGCCGGAGTAGCTCCTACAATGAGCAGTTCTTC. It specifies CASSRSSSYNEQFF. The rearrangement links TRBV7-6 to TRBJ2-1; no clear D gene. V was trimmed by 5 bases and J by 0 bases, leaving 8 bases between them. Germline assignment: CDR1 SGHVS and CDR2 FNYEAQ. This CDR3 region has 14 residues.

The CDR3 sequence: CASSLGEGTTEAFF. CDR3 in DNA: TGCGCCAGCAGCTTGGGTGAGGGTACCACTGAAGCTTTCTTT. The rearrangement links TRBV5-1 to TRBJ1-1; no reliable D call. Trimming removed 0 bases at V and 4 bases at J, with 10 bases between. Germline V gives CDR1 SGHRS, CDR2 YFSETQ. This CDR3 spans 14 amino acids.

This rearrangement joins TRBV5-6 to TRBJ1-1, with TRBD1 matching over 8 bases. This CDR3 is built from 15 residues. V lost 4 bases, J lost 0 bases, and 5 bases stayed unmatched. Germline loops: CDR1 SGHDT, CDR2 YYEEEE. The CDR3: CASSTGTGLNTEAFF. The DNA of the CDR3 is TGTGCCAGCAGCACCGGGACAGGATTGAACACTGAAGCTTTCTTT.

This clonotype has a count of ten or more. The CDR3 spells CASSLRNEQFF. CDR3 bases: TGTGCCAGCAGTTTAAGGAATGAGCAGTTCTTC. V is TRBV12-3 or TRBV12-4 and J is TRBJ2-1; no firm D call. V was shortened by 2 bases and J by 7 bases, with 3 bases between the two germline ends. The CDR3 sequence is 11 residues long.

There are many counts of this clonotype. The CDR3 coding sequence is TGCAGTGCTAGGCCGGGACAGGGGTGGGTAGAGCAGTACTTC. It translates to CSARPGQGWVEQYF. This chain links TRBV20-1 with TRBJ2-7; 10 bases are a match to TRBD1. CDR3 length equals 14 residues. Germline-derived CDR1 and CDR2 are DFQATT and SNEGSKA (reference sequence). The J segment lost 7 bases and the V segment lost 3 bases, leaving 9 bases of the junction unmatched.

The rearrangement joins TRBV20-1 to TRBJ2-3, with a tentative D call TRBD1 (5 bases). The CDR3 is made up of 12 amino acids. Trimming stripped 6 bases from V and 2 bases from J, with 9 bases between. CDR1 is DFQATT and CDR2 is SNEGSKA in the germline V gene (reference sequence). DNA of the CDR3: TGCAGTGCAGAACAGGTCACAGATACGCAGTATTTT. This translates into CSAEQVTDTQYF.

This clonotype was seen more than once but under ten times. The gene calls are TRBV28 and TRBJ1-1; 7 nucleotides match TRBD1. The ends lost 2 bases at V and 2 bases at J; junction bases unmatched: 5. Germline assignment: CDR1 MDHEN and CDR2 SYDVKM. The CDR3 covers 15 residues. The CDR3 DNA reads TGTGCCAGCAGTTTAGAAAGGGGGCTTAACACTGAAGCTTTCTTT. Translating gives CASSLERGLNTEAFF.

This clonotype was detected many times. J is TRBJ2-1 and V is TRBV6-1; 9 bases agree with TRBD2. With 6 bases clipped from V and 15 bases from J, the junction kept 15 bases outside the gene matches. In germline, CDR1 is MNHNS, CDR2 SASEGT. The CDR3 is 14 amino acids. The CDR3 DNA reads TGTGCCAGCAGCTCTAGCGGGATTATTCCGATTGGGTTCTTC. Translated: CASSSSGIIPIGFF.

Ten or more counts support this clonotype. The chain is built from TRBV7-9 and TRBJ1-1; 7 positions agree with TRBD1. Germline V gives CDR1 SEHNR, CDR2 FQNEAQ (reference sequence). Losses at the gene ends were 3 bases for V and 1 base for J; bases not matched to a gene: 2. This CDR3 region has 14 residues. Here the CDR3 reads CASSLAGGNTEAFF. DNA of the CDR3: TGTGCCAGCAGCTTGGCAGGGGGGAACACTGAAGCTTTCTTT.

This clonotype was counted many times. The V and J genes are TRBV7-2 and TRBJ2-7; 11 positions agree with TRBD2. J was trimmed by 5 bases and V by 4 bases; bases with no gene match: 7. Germline V CDR1 and CDR2: SGHTA, FQGNSA. The CDR3 extends over 15 amino acids. The CDR3 DNA is TGTGCCAGCAGCTCCTACCTAGCGGGAGGAAACGAGCAGTACTTC. Protein: CASSSYLAGGNEQYF.

The table lists this clonotype with many counts. The chain has TRBV7-9 and TRBJ2-2; 9 bases match TRBD2. The CDR3 sequence is 18 residues long. V was clipped by 1 base and J by 2 bases; unmatched bases: 8. Germline CDR1 and CDR2: SEHNR and FQNEAQ (reference sequence). The CDR3: CASSLGGLARRNTGELFF. The CDR3, as DNA: TGTGCCAGCAGCTTAGGTGGACTAGCGAGGAGAAACACCGGGGAGCTGTTTTTT.

This clonotype came up many times. The chain carries TRBV7-9 and TRBJ2-5; TRBD1 matches at 11 bases. The CDR3 extends over 15 amino acids. J lost 5 bases, V lost 5 bases, and 7 bases had no gene match. In germline, CDR1 is SEHNR, CDR2 FQNEAQ (reference sequence). CDR3 region: CASSRWTGGEETQYF. Here the CDR3 DNA reads TGTGCCAGCAGCCGGTGGACAGGGGGCGAGGAGACCCAGTACTTC.

This clonotype showed up just a few times. V is TRBV12-3 or TRBV12-4 and J is TRBJ1-2, with 9 bases lining up with TRBD1. V gave up 2 bases and J gave up 4 bases; unmatched junction bases: 11. The CDR3 has 17 residues. The CDR3 nucleotides read TGTGCCAGCAGTTTAACACCACAGGGGGCGCGAGGCTATGGCTACACCTTC. As protein: CASSLTPQGARGYGYTF.

A remark on this clonotype: One junction end does not reproduce the germline sequence, and a read error may be involved. The CDR3 nucleotides are TGTGGCAGCAGGGGGACTCTTCTTAGTTCACCCCTCCACTTT. This gives the protein CGSRGTLLSSPLHF. The chain carries TRBV11-2 and TRBJ1-6; 7 bases match TRBD1. The length of the CDR3 is 14 residues. Germline V gene data show CDR1 as SGHAT and CDR2 as FQNNGV.

CDR3 region: CSARGQDIYGYTF. For the CDR3, the DNA is TGCAGTGCTAGGGGACAGGATATCTATGGCTACACCTTC. The V gene is TRBV20-1, the J gene TRBJ1-2; 8 bases map to TRBD1. CDR3 length: 13 residues. Per germline, CDR1 DFQATT and CDR2 SNEGSKA (reference sequence). Trimming cost V 3 bases and J 4 bases; bases outside gene matches: 4.

In this sample, this clonotype turned up a few times. The V and J genes are TRBV2 and TRBJ2-7; D unclear. The CDR3 has 11 residues. V shed 7 bases and J shed 6 bases, with 10 bases lying between them. Germline V gene lookup returns CDR1 SNHLY and CDR2 FYNNEI. The CDR3 DNA reads TGTGCCAGCACCCCGGACGCCGAGCAGTACTTC. Amino acids: CASTPDAEQYF. The whole variable domain, remainder taken from reference TRBV2 and TRBJ2-7, is EPEVTQTPSHQVTQMGQEVILRCVPISNHLYFYWYRQILGQKVEFLVSFYNNEISEKSEIFDDQFSVERPDGSNFTLKIRSTKLEDSAMYFCASTPDAEQYFGPGTRLTVT.

In its sample, this clonotype was seen a few times. The chain is built from TRBV20-1 and TRBJ2-2; TRBD2 aligns across 11 bases. CDR3 length: 15 residues. CDR1 DFQATT and CDR2 SNEGSKA come from the germline V gene (reference sequence). The V and J ends lost 6 bases and 3 bases, in that order; junction bases with no gene match: 6. CDR3 nucleotides: TGCAGTGCCCCAACTAGCGGGAGTGACACCGGGGAGCTGTTTTTT. Protein sequence: CSAPTSGSDTGELFF.